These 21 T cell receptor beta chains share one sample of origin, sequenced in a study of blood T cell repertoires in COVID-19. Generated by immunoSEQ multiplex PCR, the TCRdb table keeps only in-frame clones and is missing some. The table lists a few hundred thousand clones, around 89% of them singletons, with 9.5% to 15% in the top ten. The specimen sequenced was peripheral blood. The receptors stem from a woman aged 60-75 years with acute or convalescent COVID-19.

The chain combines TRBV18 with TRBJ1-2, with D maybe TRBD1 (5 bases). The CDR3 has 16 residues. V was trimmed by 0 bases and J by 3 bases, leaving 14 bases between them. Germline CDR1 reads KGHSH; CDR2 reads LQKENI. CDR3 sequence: CASSPPRRGLDYGYTF. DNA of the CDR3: TGTGCCAGCTCACCACCGAGACGGGGGTTGGACTATGGCTACACCTTC.

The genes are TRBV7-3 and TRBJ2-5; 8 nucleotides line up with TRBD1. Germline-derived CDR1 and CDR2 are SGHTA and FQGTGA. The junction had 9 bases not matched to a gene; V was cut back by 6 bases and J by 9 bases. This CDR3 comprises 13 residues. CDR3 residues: CASSSGTGGAQYF. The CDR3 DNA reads TGTGCCAGCAGTTCCGGGACAGGTGGAGCCCAGTACTTC. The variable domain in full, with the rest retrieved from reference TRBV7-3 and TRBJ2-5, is GAGVSQTPSNKVTEKGKYVELRCDPISGHTALYWYRQSLGQGPEFLIYFQGTGAADDSGLPNDRFFAVRPEGSVSTLKIQRTERGDSAVYLCASSSGTGGAQYFGPGTRLLVL.

The CDR3 here is CASSGGLAGAATYEQYF. The CDR3 DNA reads TGTGCCAGCTCAGGGGGACTAGCGGGGGCAGCTACATACGAGCAGTACTTC. The chain combines TRBV18 with TRBJ2-7; 14 positions agree with TRBD2. V trimming: 5 bases; J trimming: 4 bases; junction bases outside the gene matches: 10. From germline, CDR1 is KGHSH and CDR2 LQKENI. This CDR3 spans 17 amino acids.

The CDR3 bases are TGTGCCAGCAGCGGACTTTTCCAAGAGACCCAGTACTTC. Its protein is CASSGLFQETQYF. The gene calls are TRBV28 and TRBJ2-5; D is perhaps TRBD2 (5 bases). Trimming shortened V by 6 bases and J by 1 base, and 9 bases separated the two germline ends. CDR3 length: 13 amino acids. Germline assignment: CDR1 MDHEN and CDR2 SYDVKM.

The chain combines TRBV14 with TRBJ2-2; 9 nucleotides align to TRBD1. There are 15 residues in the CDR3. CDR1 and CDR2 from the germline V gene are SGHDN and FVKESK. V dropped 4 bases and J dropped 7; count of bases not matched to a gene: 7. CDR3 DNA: TGTGCCAGCAGCCCTCACAGGGGGCCCAGCGGGGAGCTGTTTTTT. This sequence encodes CASSPHRGPSGELFF.

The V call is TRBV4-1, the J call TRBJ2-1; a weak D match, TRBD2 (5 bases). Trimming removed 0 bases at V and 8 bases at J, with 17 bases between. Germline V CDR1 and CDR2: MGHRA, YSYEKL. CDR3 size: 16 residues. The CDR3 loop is CASSQEELRAGDEQFF. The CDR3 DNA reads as TGCGCCAGCAGCCAAGAGGAGTTGAGGGCCGGCGATGAGCAGTTCTTC.

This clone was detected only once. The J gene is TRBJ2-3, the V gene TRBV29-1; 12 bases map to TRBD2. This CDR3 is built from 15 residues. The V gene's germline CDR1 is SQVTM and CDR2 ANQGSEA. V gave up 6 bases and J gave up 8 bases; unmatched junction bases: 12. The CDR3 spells CSVGRWTSGEVTQYF. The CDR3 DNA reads TGCAGCGTCGGCCGCTGGACTAGCGGGGAGGTTACGCAGTATTTT.

CDR3 amino acids: CASSVEQVSGELFF. In DNA form, the CDR3 reads TGTGCCAGCAGCGTAGAACAGGTATCCGGGGAGCTGTTTTTT. The rearrangement links TRBV9 to TRBJ2-2; maybe TRBD1 (5 bases). Germline CDR1 reads SGDLS; CDR2 reads YYNGEE. The CDR3 has 14 residues. Trimming left V 0 bases short and J 6 bases short, with 9 bases between.

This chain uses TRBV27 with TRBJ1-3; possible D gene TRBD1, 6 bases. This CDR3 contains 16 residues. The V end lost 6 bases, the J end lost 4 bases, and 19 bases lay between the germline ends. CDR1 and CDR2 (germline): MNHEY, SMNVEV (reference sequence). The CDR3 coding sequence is TGTGCCAGCAGCCTCAGGGGTGGAAGGGGGGGAAACACCATATATTTT. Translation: CASSLRGGRGGNTIYF.

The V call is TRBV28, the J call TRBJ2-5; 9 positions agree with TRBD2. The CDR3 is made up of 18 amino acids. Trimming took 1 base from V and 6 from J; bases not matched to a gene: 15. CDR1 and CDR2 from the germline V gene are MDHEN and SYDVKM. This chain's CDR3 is CASSLLGSGRTQEQTQYF. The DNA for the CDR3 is TGTGCCAGCAGTTTATTAGGGAGCGGGAGGACCCAGGAGCAGACCCAGTACTTC.

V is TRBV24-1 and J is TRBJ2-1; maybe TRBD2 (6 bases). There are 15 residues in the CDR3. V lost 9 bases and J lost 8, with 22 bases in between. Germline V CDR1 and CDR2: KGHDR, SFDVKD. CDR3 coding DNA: TGTGCCACCGGAGGGGCCTTCTCCAAAACCGATGAGCAGTTCTTC. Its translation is CATGGAFSKTDEQFF.

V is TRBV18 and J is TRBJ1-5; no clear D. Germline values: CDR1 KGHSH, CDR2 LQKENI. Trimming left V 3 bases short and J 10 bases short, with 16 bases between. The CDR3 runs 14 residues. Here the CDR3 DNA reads TGTGCCAGCTCACCCGCCGAGTCCTTACCTCCCCAGCATTTT. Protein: CASSPAESLPPQHF. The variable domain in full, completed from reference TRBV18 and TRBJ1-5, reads NAGVMQNPRHLVRRRGQEARLRCSPMKGHSHVYWYRQLPEEGLKFMVYLQKENIIDESGMPKERFSAEFPKEGPSILRIQQVVRGDSAAYFCASSPAESLPPQHFGDGTRLSIL.

In DNA, the CDR3 is TGTGCCAGCAGCTTCTCAAGCGCAACAGGGTCCTATAATTCACCCCTCCACTTT. It encodes CASSFSSATGSYNSPLHF. The chain combines TRBV7-6 with TRBJ1-6; tentatively, D is TRBD1 (6 bases). Trimming pared 3 bases from V and 1 base from J, leaving 16 bases between. From germline, CDR1 is SGHVS and CDR2 FNYEAQ. The CDR3 is 18 amino acids.

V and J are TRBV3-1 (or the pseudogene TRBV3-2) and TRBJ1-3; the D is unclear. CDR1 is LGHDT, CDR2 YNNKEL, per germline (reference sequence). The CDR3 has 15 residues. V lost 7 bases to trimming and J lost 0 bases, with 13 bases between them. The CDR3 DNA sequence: TGTGCCAGCACCCCAGGAACCTCCTCTGGAAACACCATATATTTT. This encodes CASTPGTSSGNTIYF.

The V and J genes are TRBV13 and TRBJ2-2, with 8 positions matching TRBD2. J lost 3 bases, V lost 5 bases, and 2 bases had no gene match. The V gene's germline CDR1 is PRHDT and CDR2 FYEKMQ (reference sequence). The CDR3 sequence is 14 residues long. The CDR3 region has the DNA TGTGCCAGCAGCCAGGGACTAGACACCGGGGAGCTGTTTTTT. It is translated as CASSQGLDTGELFF.

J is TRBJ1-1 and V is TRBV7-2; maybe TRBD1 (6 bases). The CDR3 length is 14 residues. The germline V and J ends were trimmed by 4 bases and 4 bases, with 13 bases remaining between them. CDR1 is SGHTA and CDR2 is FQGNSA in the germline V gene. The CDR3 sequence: CASSSLQGSTEAFF. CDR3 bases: TGTGCCAGCAGCTCTTTACAGGGATCCACTGAAGCTTTCTTT. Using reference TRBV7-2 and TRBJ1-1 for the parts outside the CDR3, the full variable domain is GAGVSQSPSNKVTEKGKDVELRCDPISGHTALYWYRQSLGQGLEFLIYFQGNSAPDKSGLPSDRFSAERTGGSVSTLTIQRTQQEDSAVYLCASSSLQGSTEAFFGQGTRLTVV.

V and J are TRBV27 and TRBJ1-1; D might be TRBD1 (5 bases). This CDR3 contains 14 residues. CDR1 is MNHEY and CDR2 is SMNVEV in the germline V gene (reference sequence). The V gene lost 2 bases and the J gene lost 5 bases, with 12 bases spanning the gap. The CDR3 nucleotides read TGTGCCAGCAGTTTACAGGGTATCGGGACTGAAGCTTTCTTT. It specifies CASSLQGIGTEAFF.

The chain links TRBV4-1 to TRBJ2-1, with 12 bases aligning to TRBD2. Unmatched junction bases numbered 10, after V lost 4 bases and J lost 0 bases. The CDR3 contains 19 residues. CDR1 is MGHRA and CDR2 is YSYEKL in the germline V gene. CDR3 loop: CASSLLAGGSLSSYNEQFF. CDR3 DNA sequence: TGCGCCAGCAGCCTACTAGCGGGGGGCTCCCTCAGCTCCTACAATGAGCAGTTCTTC.

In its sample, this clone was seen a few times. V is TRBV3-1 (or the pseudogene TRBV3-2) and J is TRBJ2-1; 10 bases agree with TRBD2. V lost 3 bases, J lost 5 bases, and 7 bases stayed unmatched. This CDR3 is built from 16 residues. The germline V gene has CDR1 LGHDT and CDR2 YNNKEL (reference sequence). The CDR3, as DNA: TGTGCCAGCAGCCATAGAGCGGGAGGGCCGAACAATGAGCAGTTCTTC. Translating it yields CASSHRAGGPNNEQFF.

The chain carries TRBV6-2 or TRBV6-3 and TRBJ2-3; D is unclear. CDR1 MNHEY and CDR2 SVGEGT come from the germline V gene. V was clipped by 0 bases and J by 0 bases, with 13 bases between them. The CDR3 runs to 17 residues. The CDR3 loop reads CASSYSNYPDSTDTQYF. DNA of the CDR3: TGTGCCAGCAGTTACTCGAACTACCCAGATAGCACAGATACGCAGTATTTT.

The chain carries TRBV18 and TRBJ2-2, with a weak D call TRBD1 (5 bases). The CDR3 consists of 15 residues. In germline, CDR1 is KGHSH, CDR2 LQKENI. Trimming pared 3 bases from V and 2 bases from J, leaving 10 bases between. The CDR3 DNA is TGTGCCAGCTCACCGGGTAGGGGAAACACCGGGGAGCTGTTTTTT. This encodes CASSPGRGNTGELFF.